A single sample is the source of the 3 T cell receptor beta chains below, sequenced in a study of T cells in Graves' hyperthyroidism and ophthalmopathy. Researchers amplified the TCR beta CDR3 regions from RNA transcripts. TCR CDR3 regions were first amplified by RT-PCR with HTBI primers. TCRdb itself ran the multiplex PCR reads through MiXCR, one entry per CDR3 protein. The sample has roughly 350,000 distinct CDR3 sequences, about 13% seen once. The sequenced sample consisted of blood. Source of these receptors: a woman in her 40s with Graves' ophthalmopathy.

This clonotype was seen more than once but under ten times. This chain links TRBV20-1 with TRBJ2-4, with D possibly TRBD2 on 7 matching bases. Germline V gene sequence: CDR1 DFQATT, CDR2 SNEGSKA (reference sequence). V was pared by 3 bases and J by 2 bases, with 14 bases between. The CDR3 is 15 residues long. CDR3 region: CSASEPRGPKNIQYF. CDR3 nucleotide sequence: TGCAGTGCTAGCGAACCGCGGGGGCCCAAAAACATTCAGTACTTC.

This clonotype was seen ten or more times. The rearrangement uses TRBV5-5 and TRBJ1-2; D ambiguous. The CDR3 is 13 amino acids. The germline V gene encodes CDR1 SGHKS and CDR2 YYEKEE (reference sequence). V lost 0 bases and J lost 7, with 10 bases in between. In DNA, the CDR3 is TGTGCCAGCAGCTTGGAGCCTCACGCTGGCTACACCTTC. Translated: CASSLEPHAGYTF.

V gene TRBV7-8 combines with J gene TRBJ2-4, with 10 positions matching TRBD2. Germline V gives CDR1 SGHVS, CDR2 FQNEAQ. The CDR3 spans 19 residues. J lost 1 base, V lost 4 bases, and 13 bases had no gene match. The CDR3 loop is CASSSSGRAVLLAKNIQYF. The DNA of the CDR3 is TGTGCCAGCAGCTCTAGCGGGAGAGCGGTCCTACTGGCCAAAAACATTCAGTACTTC.